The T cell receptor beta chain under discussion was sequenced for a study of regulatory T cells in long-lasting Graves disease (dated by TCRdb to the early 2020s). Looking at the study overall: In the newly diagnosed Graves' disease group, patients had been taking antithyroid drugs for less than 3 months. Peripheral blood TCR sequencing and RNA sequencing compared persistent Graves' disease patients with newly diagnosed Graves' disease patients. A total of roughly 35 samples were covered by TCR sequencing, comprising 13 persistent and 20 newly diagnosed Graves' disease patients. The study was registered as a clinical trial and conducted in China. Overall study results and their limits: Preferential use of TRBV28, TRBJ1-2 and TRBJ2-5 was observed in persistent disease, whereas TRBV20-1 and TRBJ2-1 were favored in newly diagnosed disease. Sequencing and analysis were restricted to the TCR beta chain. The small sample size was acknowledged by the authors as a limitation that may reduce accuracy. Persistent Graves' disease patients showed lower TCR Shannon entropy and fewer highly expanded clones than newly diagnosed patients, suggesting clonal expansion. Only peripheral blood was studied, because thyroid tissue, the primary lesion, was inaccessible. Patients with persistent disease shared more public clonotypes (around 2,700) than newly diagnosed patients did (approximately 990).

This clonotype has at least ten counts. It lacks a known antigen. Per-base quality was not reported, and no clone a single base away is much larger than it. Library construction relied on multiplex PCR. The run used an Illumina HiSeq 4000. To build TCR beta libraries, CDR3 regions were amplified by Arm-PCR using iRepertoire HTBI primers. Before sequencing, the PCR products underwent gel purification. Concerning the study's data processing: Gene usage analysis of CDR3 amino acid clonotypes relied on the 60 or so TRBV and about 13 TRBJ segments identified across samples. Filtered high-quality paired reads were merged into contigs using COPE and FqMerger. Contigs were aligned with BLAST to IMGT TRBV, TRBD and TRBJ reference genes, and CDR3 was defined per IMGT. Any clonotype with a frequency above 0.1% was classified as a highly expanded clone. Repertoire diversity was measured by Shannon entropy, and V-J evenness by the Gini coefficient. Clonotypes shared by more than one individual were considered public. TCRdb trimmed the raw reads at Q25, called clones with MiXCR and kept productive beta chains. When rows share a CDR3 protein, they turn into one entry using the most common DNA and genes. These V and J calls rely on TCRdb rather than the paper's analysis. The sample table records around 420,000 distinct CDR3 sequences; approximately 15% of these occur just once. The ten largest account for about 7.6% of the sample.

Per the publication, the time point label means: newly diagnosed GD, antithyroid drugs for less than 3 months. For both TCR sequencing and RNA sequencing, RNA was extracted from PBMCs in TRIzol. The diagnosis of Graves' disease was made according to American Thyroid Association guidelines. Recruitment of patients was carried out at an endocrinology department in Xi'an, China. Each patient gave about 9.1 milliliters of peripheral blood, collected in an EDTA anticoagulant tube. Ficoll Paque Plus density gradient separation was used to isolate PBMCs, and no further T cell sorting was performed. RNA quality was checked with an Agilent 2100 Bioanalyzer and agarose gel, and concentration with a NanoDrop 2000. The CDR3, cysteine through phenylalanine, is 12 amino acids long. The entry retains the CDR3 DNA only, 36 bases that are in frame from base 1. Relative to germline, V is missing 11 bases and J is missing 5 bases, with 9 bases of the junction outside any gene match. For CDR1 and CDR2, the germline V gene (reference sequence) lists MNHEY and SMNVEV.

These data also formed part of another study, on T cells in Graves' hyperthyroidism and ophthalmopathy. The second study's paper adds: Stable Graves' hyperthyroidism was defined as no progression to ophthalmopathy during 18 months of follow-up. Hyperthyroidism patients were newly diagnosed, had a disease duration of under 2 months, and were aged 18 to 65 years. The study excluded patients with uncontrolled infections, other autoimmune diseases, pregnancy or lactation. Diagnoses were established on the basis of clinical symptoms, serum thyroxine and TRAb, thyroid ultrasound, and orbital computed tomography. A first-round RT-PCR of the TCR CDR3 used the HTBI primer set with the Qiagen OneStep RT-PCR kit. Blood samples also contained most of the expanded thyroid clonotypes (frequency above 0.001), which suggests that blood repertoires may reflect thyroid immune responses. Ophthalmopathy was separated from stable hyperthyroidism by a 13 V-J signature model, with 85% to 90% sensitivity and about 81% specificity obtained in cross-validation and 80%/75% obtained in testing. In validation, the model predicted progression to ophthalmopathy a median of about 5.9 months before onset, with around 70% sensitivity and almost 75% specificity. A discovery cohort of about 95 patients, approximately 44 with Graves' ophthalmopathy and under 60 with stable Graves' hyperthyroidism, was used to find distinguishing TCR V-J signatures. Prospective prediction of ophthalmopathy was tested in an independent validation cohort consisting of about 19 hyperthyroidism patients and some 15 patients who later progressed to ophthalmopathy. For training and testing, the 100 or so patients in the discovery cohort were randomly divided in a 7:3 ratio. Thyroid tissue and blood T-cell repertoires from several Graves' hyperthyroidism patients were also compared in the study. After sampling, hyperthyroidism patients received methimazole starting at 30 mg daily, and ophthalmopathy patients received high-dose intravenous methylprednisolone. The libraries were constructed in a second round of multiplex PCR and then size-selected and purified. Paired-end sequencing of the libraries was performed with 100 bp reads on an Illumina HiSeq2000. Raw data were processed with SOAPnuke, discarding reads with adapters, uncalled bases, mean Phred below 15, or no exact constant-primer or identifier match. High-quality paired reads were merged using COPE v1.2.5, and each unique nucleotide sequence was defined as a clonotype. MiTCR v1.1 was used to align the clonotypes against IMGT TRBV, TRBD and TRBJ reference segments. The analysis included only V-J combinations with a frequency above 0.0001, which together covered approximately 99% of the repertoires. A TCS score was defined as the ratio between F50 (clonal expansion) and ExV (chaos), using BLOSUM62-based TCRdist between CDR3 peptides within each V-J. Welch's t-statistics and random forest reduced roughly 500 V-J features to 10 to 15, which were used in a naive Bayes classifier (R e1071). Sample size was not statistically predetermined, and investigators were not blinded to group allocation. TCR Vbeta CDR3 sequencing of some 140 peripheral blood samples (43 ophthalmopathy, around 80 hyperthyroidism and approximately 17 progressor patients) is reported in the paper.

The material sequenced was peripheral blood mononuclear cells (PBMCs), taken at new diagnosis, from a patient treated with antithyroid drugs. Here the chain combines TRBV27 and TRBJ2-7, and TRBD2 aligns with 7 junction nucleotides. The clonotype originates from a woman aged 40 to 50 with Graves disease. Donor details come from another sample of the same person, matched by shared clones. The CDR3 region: CACGPGGHEQYF. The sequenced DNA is TGTGCCTGTGGTCCGGGAGGTCACGAGCAGTACTTC.